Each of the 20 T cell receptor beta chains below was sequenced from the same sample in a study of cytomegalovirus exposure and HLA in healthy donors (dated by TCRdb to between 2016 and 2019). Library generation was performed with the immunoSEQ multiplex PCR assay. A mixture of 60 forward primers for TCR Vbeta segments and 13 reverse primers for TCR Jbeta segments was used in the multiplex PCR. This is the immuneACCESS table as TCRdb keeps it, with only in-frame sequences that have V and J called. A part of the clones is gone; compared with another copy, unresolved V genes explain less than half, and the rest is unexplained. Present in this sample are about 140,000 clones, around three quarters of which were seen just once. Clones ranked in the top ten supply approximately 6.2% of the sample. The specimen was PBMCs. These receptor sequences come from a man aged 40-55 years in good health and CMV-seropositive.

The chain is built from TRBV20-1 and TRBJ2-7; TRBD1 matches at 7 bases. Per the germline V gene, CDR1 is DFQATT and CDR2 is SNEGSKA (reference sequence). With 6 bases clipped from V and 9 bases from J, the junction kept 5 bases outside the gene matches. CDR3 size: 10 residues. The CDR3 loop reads CSAGGAGQYF. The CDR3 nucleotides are TGCAGTGCAGGGGGCGCGGGGCAGTACTTC.

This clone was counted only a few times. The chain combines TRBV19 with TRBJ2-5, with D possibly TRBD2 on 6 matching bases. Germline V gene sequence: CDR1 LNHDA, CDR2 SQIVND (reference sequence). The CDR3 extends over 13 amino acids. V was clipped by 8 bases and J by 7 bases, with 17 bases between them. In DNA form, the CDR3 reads TGTGCCAGTCAGGCGGGACTCCGAGGGACCCAGTACTTC. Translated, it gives CASQAGLRGTQYF. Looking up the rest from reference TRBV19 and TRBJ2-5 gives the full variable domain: DGGITQSPKYLFRKEGQNVTLSCEQNLNHDAMYWYRQDPGQGLRLIYYSQIVNDFQKGDIAEGYSVSREKKESFPLTVTSAQKNPTAFYLCASQAGLRGTQYFGPGTRLLVL.

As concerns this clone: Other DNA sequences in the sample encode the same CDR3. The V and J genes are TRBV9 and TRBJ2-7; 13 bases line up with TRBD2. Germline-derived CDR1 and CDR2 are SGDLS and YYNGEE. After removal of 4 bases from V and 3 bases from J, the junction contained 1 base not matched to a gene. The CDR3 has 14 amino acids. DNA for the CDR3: TGTGCCAGCAGCCGGACTAGCGGGAGCTACGAGCAGTACTTC. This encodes CASSRTSGSYEQYF.

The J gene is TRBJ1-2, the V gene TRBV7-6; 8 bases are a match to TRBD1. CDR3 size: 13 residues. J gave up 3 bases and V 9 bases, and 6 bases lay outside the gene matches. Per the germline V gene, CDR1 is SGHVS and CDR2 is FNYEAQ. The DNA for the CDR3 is TGTGCCAGTAAAGGGACAGGCGACTATGGCTACACCTTC. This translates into CASKGTGDYGYTF.

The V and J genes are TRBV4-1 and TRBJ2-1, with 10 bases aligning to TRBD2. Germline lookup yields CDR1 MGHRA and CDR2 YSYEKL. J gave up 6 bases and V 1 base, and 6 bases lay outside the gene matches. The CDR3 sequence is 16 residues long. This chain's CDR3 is CASSQVPSGRSNEQFF. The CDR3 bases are TGCGCCAGCAGCCAAGTTCCTAGCGGGAGAAGCAATGAGCAGTTCTTC.

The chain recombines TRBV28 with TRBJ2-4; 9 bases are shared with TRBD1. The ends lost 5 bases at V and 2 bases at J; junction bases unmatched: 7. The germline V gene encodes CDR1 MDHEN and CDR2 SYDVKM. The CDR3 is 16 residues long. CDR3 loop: CASSLQGAVTKNIQYF. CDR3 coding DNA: TGTGCCAGCAGTCTACAGGGGGCGGTGACCAAAAACATTCAGTACTTC.

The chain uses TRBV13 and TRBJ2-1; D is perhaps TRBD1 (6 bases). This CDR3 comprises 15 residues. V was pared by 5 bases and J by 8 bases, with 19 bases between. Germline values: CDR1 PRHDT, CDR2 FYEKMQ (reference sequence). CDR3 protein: CASSLRQEVGDEQFF. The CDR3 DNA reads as TGTGCCAGCAGCCTCAGACAGGAGGTCGGCGATGAGCAGTTCTTC.

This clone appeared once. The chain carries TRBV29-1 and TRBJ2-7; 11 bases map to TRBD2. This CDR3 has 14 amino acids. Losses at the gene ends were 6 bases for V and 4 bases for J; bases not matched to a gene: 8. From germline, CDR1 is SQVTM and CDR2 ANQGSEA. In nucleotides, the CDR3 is TGCAGCGTCGACCACCTAGCGGGAGGTTACGAGCAGTACTTC. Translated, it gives CSVDHLAGGYEQYF.

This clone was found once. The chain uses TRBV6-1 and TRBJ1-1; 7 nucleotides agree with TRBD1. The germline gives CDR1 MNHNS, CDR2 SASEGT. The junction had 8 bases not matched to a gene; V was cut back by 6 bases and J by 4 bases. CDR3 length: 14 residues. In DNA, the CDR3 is TGTGCCAGCAGGGTCGGACAGGCCAGCACTGAAGCTTTCTTT. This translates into CASRVGQASTEAFF.

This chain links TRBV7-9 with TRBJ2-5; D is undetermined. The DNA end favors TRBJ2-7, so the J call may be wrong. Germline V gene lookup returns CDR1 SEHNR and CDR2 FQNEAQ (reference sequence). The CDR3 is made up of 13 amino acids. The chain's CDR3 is CASSLRHFYEQYF. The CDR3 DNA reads TGTGCCAGCAGCTTAAGACACTTCTACGAGCAGTACTTC.

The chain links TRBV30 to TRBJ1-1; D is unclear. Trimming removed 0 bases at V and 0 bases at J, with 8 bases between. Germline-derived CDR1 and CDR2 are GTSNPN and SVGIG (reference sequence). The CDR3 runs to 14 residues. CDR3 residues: CAWSVLQVNTEAFF. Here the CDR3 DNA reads TGTGCCTGGAGTGTACTTCAGGTGAACACTGAAGCTTTCTTT.

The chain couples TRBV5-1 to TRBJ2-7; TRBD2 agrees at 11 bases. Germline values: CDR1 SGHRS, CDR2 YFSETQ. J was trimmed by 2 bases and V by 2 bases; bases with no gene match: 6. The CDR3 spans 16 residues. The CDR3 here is CASSFGLAGGTYEQYF. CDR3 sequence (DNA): TGCGCCAGCAGCTTTGGGCTAGCGGGAGGAACCTACGAGCAGTACTTC.

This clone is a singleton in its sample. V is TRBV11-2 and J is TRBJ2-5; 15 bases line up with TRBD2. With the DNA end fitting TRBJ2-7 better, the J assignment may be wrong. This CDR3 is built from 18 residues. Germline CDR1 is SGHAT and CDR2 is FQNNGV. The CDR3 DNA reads TGTGCCAGCAGCTTGTATTGGACTAGCGGGAGGGTTACCTCCGAGCAGTACTTC. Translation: CASSLYWTSGRVTSEQYF.

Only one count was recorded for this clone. CDR3 sequence (DNA): TGTGCCAGCCTACTCTCCCGCCGAGGGAACTATGGCTACACCTTC. As protein: CASLLSRRGNYGYTF. This sequence joins TRBV2 and TRBJ1-2; D remains unclear. CDR1 is SNHLY and CDR2 is FYNNEI in the germline V gene. V lost 8 bases to trimming and J lost 2 bases, with 18 bases between them. The length of the CDR3 is 15 residues.

The CDR3 DNA reads as TGTGCCAGCAGCTTAGCCCCCCCGGGGGTCTCACCCCTCCACTTT. As protein: CASSLAPPGVSPLHF. This sequence joins TRBV7-3 and TRBJ1-6; possibly TRBD1 for D (5 bases). V lost 2 bases and J lost 10, with 15 bases in between. The CDR3 runs 15 residues. In germline, CDR1 is SGHTA, CDR2 FQGTGA. Using reference TRBV7-3 and TRBJ1-6 for the parts outside the CDR3, the full variable domain is GAGVSQTPSNKVTEKGKYVELRCDPISGHTALYWYRQSLGQGPEFLIYFQGTGAADDSGLPNDRFFAVRPEGSVSTLKIQRTERGDSAVYLCASSLAPPGVSPLHFGNGTRLTVT.

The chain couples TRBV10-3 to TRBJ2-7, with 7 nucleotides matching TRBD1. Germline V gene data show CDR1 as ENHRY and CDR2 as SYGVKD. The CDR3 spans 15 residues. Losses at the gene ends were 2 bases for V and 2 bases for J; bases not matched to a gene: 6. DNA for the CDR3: TGTGCCATCAGTGAGCGGACAGGACGTACCTACGAGCAGTACTTC. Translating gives CAISERTGRTYEQYF.

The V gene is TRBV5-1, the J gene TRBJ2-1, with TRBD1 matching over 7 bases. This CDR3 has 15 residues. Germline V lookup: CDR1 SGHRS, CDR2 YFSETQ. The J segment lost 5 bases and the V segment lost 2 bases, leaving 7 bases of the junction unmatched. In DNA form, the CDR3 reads TGCGCCAGCAGCTTATACAGGGGAAGCCACAATGAGCAGTTCTTC. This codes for CASSLYRGSHNEQFF.

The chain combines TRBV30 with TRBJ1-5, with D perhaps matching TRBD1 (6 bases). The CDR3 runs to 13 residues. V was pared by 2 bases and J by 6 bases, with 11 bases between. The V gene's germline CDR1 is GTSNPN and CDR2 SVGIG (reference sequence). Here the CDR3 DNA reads TGTGCCTGGAGTTCCCAGGGGAGTCAGCCCCAGCATTTT. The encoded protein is CAWSSQGSQPQHF.

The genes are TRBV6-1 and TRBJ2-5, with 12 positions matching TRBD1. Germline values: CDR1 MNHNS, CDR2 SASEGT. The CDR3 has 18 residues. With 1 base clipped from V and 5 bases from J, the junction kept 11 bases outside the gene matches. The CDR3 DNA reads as TGTGCCAGCAGTGAAGACCCCTCCGGGACAGGGGGCCGGGAGACCCAGTACTTC. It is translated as CASSEDPSGTGGRETQYF.

DNA for the CDR3: TGTGCCTGGAGTCGGGGGACAGACCCCGGGGGCACTGAAGCTTTCTTT. Its translation: CAWSRGTDPGGTEAFF. The gene calls are TRBV30 and TRBJ1-1; TRBD1 agrees at 7 bases. CDR1 is GTSNPN and CDR2 is SVGIG in the germline V gene (reference sequence). The CDR3 runs 16 residues. V was pared by 2 bases and J by 4 bases, with 13 bases of the junction left unmatched.